Below are 15 T cell receptor beta chains sequenced from a single sample in a study of tumor and adjacent non-tumor tissue in lung cancer. TCRbeta libraries were built with three rounds of nested PCR, modified from ARM-PCR. TCRdb passed the multiplex PCR reads through MiXCR, listing each CDR3 protein once. The data show about 80,000 distinct CDR3 sequences, with approximately 78% seen just once and 51% held by the top ten. This sample's RNA came from whole unsorted tissue. More than 3 cm separated this lung sample from the edge of the tumor. What was sequenced was distant non-tumor lung tissue. The receptors shown here come from a man in his sixties with non-small cell lung cancer.

This clonotype was recorded only once. No conserved phenylalanine or tryptophan is present at the end of the CDR3, so a read error is the likely explanation. CDR3 bases: TGTGCCAGTGGCTTTTACGGAGGTATGAACCCCTACGAGCAGTACTTA. Translating gives CASGFYGGMNPYEQYL. The chain has TRBV13 and TRBJ2-7, with D perhaps TRBD2 (5 bases). CDR3 size: 16 residues. The V and J ends lost 9 bases and 2 bases respectively, with 23 bases between them. Germline assignment: CDR1 PRHDT and CDR2 FYEKMQ (reference sequence).

In the case of this clonotype: Compared with germline, one end of the junction differs, possibly owing to a read error. V usage is TRBV11-3 and J usage is TRBJ2-7; D ambiguous. Germline lookup yields CDR1 SGHNT and CDR2 YENEEA. The CDR3 extends over 15 amino acids. CDR3 bases: TGTGCCAGCAGCTTAGTGACATGGGGATACTACGATCAGTACTTC. Translating it yields CASSLVTWGYYDQYF.

For this clonotype: At one of its ends the junction is not consistent with the germline gene, which may arise from a read error. V gene TRBV20-1 combines with J gene TRBJ1-1; no definite D call. This CDR3 has 14 amino acids. Per germline, CDR1 DFQATT and CDR2 SNEGSKA (reference sequence). Here the CDR3 DNA reads TGCAGTGCTAGATCCAGTCTCTTTGAAACTGAAGCTTTCTTC. The encoded protein is CSARSSLFETEAFF.

Turning to this clonotype: One end of the junction does not line up with germline, which may come from a read error. The rearrangement links TRBV11-2 to TRBJ2-6; possible D gene TRBD1, 5 bases. The CDR3 runs to 19 residues. Per the germline V gene, CDR1 is SGHAT and CDR2 is FQNNGV. The CDR3 DNA follows: TGTCCCAGCAGCTTAGTTCCAAAGAACAGGCCCTCTGGTGCCAATGTCCTGACTTTC. It is translated as CPSSLVPKNRPSGANVLTF.

This clonotype was seen more than once but under ten times. A much larger clone differs by one base, so this may be a read error. The chain has TRBV6-1 and TRBJ2-7; D assignment may be TRBD1 or TRBD2 (5 bases each). The CDR3 runs to 16 residues. V was cut by 3 bases and J by 0 bases, with 15 bases left in between. CDR1 MNHNS and CDR2 SASEGT come from the germline V gene. As DNA, the CDR3 is TGTGCCAGCAGTGAGGCGGGTGGGGCGAGCTCCTACGAGCAGTACTTC. It codes for CASSEAGGASSYEQYF.

This clonotype has a single count. A single base separates this from a much larger clone, so it may be a read error. This chain joins TRBV4-1 and TRBJ2-7; no definite D call. Trimming shortened V by 7 bases and J by 3 bases, and 10 bases separated the two germline ends. CDR1 is MGHRA, CDR2 YSYEKL, per germline. The CDR3 loop spans 12 amino acids. In nucleotides, the CDR3 is TGCGCCAGCAATACGCGGAGCTACGAGCAGTACTTC. This encodes CASNTRSYEQYF.

The genes are TRBV4-2 and TRBJ2-3; TRBD2 might be the D (5 bases). Germline V gives CDR1 LGHNA, CDR2 YNFKEQ. The V end was cut by 4 bases, the J end by 4 bases, with 15 bases between. The CDR3 length is 15 residues. The DNA of the CDR3 is TGTGCCAGCAGCCCGATTAGCGCGATGGCAGATACGCAGTATTTT. It yields the protein CASSPISAMADTQYF.

As for this clonotype: At one of its ends the junction is not consistent with the germline gene, which may arise from a read error. The chain combines TRBV4-2 with TRBJ1-1, with 8 positions matching TRBD1. Germline V lookup: CDR1 LGHNA, CDR2 YNFKEQ. This CDR3 region has 16 residues. The CDR3 region is CSSSQDPGQGDIEAFF. The DNA for the CDR3 is TGTTCCAGCAGCCAAGATCCCGGACAGGGAGACATTGAAGCTTTCTTT.

This clonotype was seen only a few times. This may be a read error, as it is one base from a much larger clone. The V and J genes are TRBV4-3 and TRBJ2-2; the match to TRBD1 covers 7 bases. CDR1 and CDR2 (germline): LGHNA, YSLEER. Trimming took 3 bases from V and 6 from J; bases not matched to a gene: 7. The CDR3 consists of 15 residues. The CDR3 region has the DNA TGCGCCAGCAGCCATGGGACAGATAACGCCGGGGAGCTGTTTTTT. Translating it yields CASSHGTDNAGELFF.

A note on this clonotype: One end of the junction varies from germline; a read error may be responsible. V usage is TRBV11-1 and J usage is TRBJ2-1, with D perhaps TRBD2 (6 bases). From germline, CDR1 is SGHAT and CDR2 FQDESV (reference sequence). The CDR3 extends over 15 amino acids. CDR3 bases: TGTACCAGCAGCTCCCCTAGCGAGGGGATGAATGAGCAGTTCTTC. It is translated as CTSSSPSEGMNEQFF.

This clonotype showed up just once. The junction and the germline gene differ at one end; a read error may be behind it. The chain has TRBV11-1 and TRBJ2-5; the D gene is possibly TRBD2 (6 bases). CDR3 length equals 16 residues. Germline values: CDR1 SGHAT, CDR2 FQDESV (reference sequence). The CDR3 DNA sequence: TGTACCAGCAGCCCGGCGGGCGGGGCGTCGCGTAAGACCCAGTACTTC. It specifies CTSSPAGGASRKTQYF.

To note about this clonotype: The conserved closing phenylalanine or tryptophan is absent in this CDR3, likely reflecting a read error. V is TRBV4-3 and J is TRBJ2-6; D is undetermined. The germline V and J ends were trimmed by 0 bases and 1 base, with 7 bases remaining between them. The germline V gene has CDR1 LGHNA and CDR2 YSLEER. This CDR3 contains 16 residues. CDR3 residues: CASSQDAVSGANVLTC. The CDR3, as DNA: TGCGCCAGCAGCCAAGACGCAGTGTCTGGGGCCAACGTCCTGACTTGC.

Points on this clonotype: One end of the junction is discordant with germline, which a read error may explain. The chain uses TRBV20-1 and TRBJ2-1; D is possibly TRBD2 (6 bases). Per the germline V gene, CDR1 is DFQATT and CDR2 is SNEGSKA (reference sequence). This CDR3 has 14 residues. CDR3 loop: CSASGLARGNELFF. The CDR3 DNA sequence: TGCAGTGCTAGCGGGCTAGCGAGGGGCAATGAGCTGTTCTTC.

This clonotype has a single count. Being one base from a much bigger clone, this may be a read error. The chain links TRBV5-1 to TRBJ2-2; maybe TRBD1 (5 bases). This CDR3 is built from 17 residues. Germline CDR1 and CDR2: SGHRS and YFSETQ. The germline V and J ends were trimmed by 4 bases and 2 bases, with 18 bases remaining between them. DNA of the CDR3: TGCGCCAGCAGCATTGGCCTTGTGACAGCCAACACCGGGGAGCTGTTTTTT. Its protein product is CASSIGLVTANTGELFF.

Turning to this clonotype: Since the CDR3 does not end with the conserved phenylalanine or tryptophan, this likely comes from a read error. The DNA is left out, because the CDR3 cannot be placed on it with certainty; the CDR3 is given as TCRdb lists it. J is TRBJ2-3 and V is TRBV29-1. Germline CDR1 SQVTM, CDR2 ANQGSEA. From its first to its last residue, the CDR3 has 12 amino acids. The CDR3 sequence is CSVGLSTDTQYS.